Listed here is a single T cell receptor (beta chain). This specimen comes from a study of blood T cell repertoires in COVID-19. Overall study context: T cells, B-cell-depleted T cells, or PBMCs provided the cDNA or gDNA that served as material.

The authors' processing: Reference gene primer amplification yielded estimated nucleated cell counts. Data came from immunoSEQ multiplex PCR; TCRdb stores just in-frame clones and leaves some out. The DNA was the basis for D and trimming; V, J and clone size are from that table. Seen here are some 90,000 clones, about 82% observed once, and the top ten hold roughly 27%. Germline V gene sequence: CDR1 SGHRS, CDR2 YFSETQ. CDR3 length equals 15 residues. The V segment lost 6 bases and the J segment 7 bases; nucleotides outside the gene matches: 11. J is TRBJ2-1 and V is TRBV5-1, with TRBD2 matching over 9 bases. The sample comprised peripheral blood. The sequence was collected from a human donor in a cohort sampled during active COVID-19. The CDR3 is CASIATSGPGNEQFF. The CDR3 DNA reads as TGCGCCAGCATCGCGACTAGCGGACCTGGGAATGAGCAGTTCTTC.